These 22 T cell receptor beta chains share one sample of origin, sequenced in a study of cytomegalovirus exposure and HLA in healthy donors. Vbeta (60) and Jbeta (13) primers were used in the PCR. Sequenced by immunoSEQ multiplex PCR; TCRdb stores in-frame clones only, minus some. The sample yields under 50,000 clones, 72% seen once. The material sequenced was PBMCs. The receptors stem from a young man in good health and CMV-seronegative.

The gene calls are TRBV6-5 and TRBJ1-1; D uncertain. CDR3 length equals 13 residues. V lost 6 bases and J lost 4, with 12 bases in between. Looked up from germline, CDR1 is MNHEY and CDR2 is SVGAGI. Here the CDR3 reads CASSGVRFTEAFF. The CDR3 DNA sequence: TGTGCCAGCAGCGGGGTTCGCTTCACTGAAGCTTTCTTT.

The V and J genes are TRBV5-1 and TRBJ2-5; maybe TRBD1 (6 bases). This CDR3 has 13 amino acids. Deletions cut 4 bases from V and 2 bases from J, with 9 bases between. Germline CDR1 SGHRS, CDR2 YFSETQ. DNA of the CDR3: TGCGCCAGCAGCCCAGGGGATCAAGAGACCCAGTACTTC. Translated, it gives CASSPGDQETQYF.

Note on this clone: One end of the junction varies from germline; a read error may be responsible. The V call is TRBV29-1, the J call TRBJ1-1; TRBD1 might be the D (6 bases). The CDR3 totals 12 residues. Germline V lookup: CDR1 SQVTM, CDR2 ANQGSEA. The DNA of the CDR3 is TGCAGCGTTTTGGACGGGGACACCGAAGCTTTCTTT. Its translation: CSVLDGDTEAFF. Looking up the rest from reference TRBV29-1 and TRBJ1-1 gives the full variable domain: SAVISQKPSRDICQRGTSLTIQCQVDSQVTMMFWYRQQPGQSLTLIATANQGSEATYESGFVIDKFPISRPNLTFSTLTVSNMSPEDSSIYLCSVLDGDTEAFFGQGTRLTVV.

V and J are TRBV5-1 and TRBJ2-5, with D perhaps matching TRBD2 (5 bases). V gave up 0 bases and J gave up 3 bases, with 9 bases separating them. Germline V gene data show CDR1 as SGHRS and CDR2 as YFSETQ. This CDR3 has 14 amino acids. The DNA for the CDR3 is TGCGCCAGCAGCTTGGCCGGACTTAAAGAGACCCAGTACTTC. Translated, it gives CASSLAGLKETQYF.

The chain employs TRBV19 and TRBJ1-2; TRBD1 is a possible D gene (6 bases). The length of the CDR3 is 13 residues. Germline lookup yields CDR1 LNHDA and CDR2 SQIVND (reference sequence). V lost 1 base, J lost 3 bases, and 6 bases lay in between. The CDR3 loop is CASSIAGDYGYTF. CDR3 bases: TGTGCCAGTAGTATAGCAGGGGACTATGGCTACACCTTC.

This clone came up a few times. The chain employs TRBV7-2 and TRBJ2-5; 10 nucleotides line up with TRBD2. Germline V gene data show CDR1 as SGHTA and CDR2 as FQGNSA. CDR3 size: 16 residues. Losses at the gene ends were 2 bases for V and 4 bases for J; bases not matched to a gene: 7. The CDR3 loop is CASSLPTSGIGETQYF. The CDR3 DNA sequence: TGTGCCAGCAGCTTACCTACTAGCGGGATTGGAGAGACCCAGTACTTC.

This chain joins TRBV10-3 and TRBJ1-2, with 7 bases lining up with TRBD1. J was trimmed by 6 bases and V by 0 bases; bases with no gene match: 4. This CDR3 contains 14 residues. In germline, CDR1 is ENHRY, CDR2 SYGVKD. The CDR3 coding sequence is TGTGCCATCAGTGAGTCGACAGGGAGAAATGGCTACACCTTC. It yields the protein CAISESTGRNGYTF.

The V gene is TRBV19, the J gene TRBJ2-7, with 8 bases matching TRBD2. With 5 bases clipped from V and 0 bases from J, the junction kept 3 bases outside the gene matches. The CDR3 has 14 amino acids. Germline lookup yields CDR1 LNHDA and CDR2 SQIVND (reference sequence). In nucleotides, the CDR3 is TGTGCCAGTAGTTCAGGGACTAGCTCCTACGAGCAGTACTTC. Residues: CASSSGTSSYEQYF.

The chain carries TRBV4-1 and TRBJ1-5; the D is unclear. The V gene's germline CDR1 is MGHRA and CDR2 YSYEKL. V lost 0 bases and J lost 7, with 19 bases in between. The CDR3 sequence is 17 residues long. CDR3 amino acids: CASSQEVGGSGSQPQHF. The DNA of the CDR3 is TGCGCCAGCAGCCAAGAAGTCGGAGGGTCGGGGAGCCAGCCCCAGCATTTT.

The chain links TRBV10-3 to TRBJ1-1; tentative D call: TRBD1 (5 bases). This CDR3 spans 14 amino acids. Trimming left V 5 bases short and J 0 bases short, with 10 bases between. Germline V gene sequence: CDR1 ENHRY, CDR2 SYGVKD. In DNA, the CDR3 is TGTGCCATCAGTCGAGACAGATTGAACACTGAAGCTTTCTTT. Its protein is CAISRDRLNTEAFF.

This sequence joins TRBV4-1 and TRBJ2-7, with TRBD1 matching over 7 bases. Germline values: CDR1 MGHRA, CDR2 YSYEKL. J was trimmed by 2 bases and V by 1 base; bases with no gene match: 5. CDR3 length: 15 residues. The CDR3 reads CASSQVSQGAYEQYF. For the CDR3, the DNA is TGCGCCAGCAGCCAAGTTTCGCAGGGGGCCTACGAGCAGTACTTC.

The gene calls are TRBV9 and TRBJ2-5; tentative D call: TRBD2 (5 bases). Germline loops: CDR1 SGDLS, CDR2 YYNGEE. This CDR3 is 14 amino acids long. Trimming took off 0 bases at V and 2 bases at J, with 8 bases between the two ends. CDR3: CASSVGPGQETQYF. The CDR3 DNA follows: TGTGCCAGCAGCGTAGGTCCGGGACAAGAGACCCAGTACTTC.

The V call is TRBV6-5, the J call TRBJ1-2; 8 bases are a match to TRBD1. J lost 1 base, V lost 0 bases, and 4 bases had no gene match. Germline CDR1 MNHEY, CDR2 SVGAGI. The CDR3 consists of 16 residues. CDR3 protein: CASSYSKDRVNYGYTF. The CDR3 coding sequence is TGTGCCAGCAGTTACTCGAAGGACAGGGTTAACTATGGCTACACCTTC.

CDR3 amino acids: CASSTPSGDYQETQYF. The CDR3 bases are TGTGCCAGCAGCACACCTAGCGGGGACTACCAAGAGACCCAGTACTTC. This chain links TRBV5-4 with TRBJ2-5; TRBD2 aligns across 9 bases. The ends lost 4 bases at V and 0 bases at J; junction bases unmatched: 7. This CDR3 has 16 amino acids. Germline-derived CDR1 and CDR2 are SGHNT and YYREEE (reference sequence).

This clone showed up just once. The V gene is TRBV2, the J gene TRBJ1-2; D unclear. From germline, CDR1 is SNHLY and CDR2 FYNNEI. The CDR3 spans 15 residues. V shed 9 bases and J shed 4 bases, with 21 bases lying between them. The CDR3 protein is CASLSGKPYLYGYTF. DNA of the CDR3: TGTGCCAGTCTAAGCGGGAAGCCGTATCTCTATGGCTACACCTTC.

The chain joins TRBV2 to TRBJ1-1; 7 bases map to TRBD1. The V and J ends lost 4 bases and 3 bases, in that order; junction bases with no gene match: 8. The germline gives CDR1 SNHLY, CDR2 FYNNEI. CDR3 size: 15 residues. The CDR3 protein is CASSGETGKYTEAFF. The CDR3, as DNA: TGTGCCAGCAGTGGCGAGACAGGGAAATACACTGAAGCTTTCTTT.

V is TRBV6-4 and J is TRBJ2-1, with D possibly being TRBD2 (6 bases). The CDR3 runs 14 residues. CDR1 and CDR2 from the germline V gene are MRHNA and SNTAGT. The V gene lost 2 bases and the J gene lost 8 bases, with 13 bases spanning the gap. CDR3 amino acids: CASSDTERVDEQFF. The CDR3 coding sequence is TGTGCCAGCAGTGACACAGAGCGGGTCGATGAGCAGTTCTTC.

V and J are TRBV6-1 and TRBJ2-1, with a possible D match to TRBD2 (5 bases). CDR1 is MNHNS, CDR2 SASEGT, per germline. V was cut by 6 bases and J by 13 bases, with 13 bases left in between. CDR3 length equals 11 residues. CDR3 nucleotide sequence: TGTGCCAGCAGCGAACTAGGTCAACAGTTCTTC. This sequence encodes CASSELGQQFF.

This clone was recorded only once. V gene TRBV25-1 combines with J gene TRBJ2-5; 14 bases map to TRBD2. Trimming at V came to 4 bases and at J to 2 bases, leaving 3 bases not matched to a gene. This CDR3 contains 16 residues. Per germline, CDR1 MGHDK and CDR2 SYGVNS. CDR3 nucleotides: TGTGCCAGCAGTGCGAGACTAGCGGGAGGGCAAGAGACCCAGTACTTC. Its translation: CASSARLAGGQETQYF.

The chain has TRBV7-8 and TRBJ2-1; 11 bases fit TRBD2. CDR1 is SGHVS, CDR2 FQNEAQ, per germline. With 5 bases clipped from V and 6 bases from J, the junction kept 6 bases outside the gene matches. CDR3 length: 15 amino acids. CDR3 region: CASSQTSGAPNEQFF. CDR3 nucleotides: TGTGCCAGCAGCCAGACTAGCGGGGCTCCCAATGAGCAGTTCTTC.

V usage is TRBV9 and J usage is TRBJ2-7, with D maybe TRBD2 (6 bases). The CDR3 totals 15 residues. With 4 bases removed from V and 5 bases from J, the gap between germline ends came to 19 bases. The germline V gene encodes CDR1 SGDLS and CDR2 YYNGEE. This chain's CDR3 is CASSPTGSINDEQYF. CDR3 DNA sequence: TGTGCCAGCAGCCCGACCGGGAGTATTAACGACGAGCAGTACTTC.

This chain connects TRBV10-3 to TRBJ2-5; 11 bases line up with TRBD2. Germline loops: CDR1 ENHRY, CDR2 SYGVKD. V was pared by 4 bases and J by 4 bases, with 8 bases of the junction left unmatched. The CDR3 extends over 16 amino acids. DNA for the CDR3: TGTGCCATCAGTGCCCAGATAGCGGGAGGGGGAGAGACCCAGTACTTC. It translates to CAISAQIAGGGETQYF.